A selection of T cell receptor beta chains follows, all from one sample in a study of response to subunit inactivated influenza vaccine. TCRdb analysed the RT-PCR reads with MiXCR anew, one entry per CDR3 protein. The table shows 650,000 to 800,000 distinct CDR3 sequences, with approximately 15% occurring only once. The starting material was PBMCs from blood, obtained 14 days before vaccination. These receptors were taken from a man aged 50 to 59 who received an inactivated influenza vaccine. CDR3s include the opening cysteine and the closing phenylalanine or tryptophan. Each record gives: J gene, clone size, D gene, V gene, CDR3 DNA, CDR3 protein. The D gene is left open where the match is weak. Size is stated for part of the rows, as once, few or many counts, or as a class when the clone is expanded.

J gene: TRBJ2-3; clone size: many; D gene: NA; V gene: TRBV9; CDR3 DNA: TGTGCCAGCAGCGTAGGTGCAGTTTCCACAGATACGCAGTATTTT; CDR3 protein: CASSVGAVSTDTQYF
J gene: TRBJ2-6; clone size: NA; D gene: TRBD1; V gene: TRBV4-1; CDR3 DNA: TGCGCCAGCAGCCGCCGGGACAGGGTACTTGGGGCCAACGTCCTGACTTTC; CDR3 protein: CASSRRDRVLGANVLTF
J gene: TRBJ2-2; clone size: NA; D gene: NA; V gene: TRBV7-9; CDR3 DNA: TGTGCCAGCAGCTTAGATGTCAGGGTCCCTGGGGAGCTGTTTTTT; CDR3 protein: CASSLDVRVPGELFF
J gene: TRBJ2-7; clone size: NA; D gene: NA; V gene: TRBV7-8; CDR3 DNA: TGTGCCAGCAGCTTATCGCAGTTTGGAGCCTCCTACGAGCAGTACTTC; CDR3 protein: CASSLSQFGASYEQYF
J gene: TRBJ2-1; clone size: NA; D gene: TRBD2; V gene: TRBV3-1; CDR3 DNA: TGTGCCAGCAGCCCGCCGGGACTAGTTGACTCTGAGCAGTTCTTC; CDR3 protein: CASSPPGLVDSEQFF
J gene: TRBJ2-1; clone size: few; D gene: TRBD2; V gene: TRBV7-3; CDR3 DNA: TGTGCCAGCAGCTTAACTATGGTAGCGGGAGGAGGCAATGAGCAGTTCTTC; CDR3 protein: CASSLTMVAGGGNEQFF
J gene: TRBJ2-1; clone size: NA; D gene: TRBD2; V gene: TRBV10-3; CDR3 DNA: TGTGCCATCAGTGAGGGAGCGGGAGGATACAATGAGCAGTTCTTC; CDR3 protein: CAISEGAGGYNEQFF
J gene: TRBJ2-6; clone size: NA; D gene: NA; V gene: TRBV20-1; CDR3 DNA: TGCAGTGTGCCGAGCCCTGGGGCCAACGTCCTGACTTTC; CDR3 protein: CSVPSPGANVLTF
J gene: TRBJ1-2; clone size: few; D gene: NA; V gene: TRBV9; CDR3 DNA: TGTGCCAGCAGTGAAGATGGGGTAGGTGGTGGCTACACCTTC; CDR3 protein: CASSEDGVGGGYTF
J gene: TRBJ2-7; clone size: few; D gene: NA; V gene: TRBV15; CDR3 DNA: TGTGCCACCAGCAAACGGCGGCAATACGAGCAGTACTTC; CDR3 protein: CATSKRRQYEQYF
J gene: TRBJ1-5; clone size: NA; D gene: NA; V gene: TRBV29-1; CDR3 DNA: TGCAGCGTTGCGGTGGATGATCAGCCCCAGCATTTT; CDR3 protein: CSVAVDDQPQHF
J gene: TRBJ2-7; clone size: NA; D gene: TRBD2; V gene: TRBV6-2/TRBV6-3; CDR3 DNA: TGTGCCAGCAGTTACGGACTAGCGGGACTCTACGAGCAGTACTTC; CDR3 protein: CASSYGLAGLYEQYF
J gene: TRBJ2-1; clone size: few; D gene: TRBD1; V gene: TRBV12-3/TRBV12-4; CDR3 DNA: TGTGCCAGCAGTCACGTAGGGGACAGGGCCGTTAATGAGCAGTTCTTC; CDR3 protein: CASSHVGDRAVNEQFF
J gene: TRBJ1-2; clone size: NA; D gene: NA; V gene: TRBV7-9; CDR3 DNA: TGTGCCAGCAGCAGAGACCCGATCTATGGCTACACCTTC; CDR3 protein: CASSRDPIYGYTF
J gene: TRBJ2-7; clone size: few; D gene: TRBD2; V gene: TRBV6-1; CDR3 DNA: TGTGCCAGCAGTCAGTTGTCGGGAGGTAGCGGGGTGACCTACGAGCAGTACTTC; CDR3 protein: CASSQLSGGSGVTYEQYF
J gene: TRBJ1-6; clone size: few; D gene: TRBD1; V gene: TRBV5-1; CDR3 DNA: TGCGCCAGCAGCTTTGACGGGACAGAGATTAATTCACCCCTCCACTTT; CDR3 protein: CASSFDGTEINSPLHF
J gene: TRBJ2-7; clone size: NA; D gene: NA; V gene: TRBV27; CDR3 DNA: TGTGCCAGCAGTTTTATGACGGATCGGACCTACGAGCAGTACTTC; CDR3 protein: CASSFMTDRTYEQYF
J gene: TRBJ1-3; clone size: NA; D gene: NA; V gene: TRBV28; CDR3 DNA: TGTGCCAGCATCGACAGTCGCTCTGGAAACACCATATATTTT; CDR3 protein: CASIDSRSGNTIYF
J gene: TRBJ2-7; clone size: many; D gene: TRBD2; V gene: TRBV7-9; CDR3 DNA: TGTGCCAGCAGCTTAGGCGGGAGAAACGACGAGCAGTACTTC; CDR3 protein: CASSLGGRNDEQYF